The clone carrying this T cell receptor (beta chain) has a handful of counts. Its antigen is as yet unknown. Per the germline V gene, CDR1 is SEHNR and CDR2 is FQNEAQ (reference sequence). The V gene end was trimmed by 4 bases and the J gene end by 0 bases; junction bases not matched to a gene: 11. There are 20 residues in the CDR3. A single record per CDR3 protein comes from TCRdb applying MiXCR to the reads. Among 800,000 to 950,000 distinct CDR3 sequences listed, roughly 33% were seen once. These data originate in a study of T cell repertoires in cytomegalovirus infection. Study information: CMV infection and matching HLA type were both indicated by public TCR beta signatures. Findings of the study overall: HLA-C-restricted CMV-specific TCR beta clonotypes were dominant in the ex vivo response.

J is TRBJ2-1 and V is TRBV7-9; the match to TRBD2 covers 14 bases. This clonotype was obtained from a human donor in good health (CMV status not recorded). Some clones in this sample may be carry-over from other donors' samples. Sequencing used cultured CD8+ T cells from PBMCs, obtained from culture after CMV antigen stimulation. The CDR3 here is CASSYSSGTSGGSSYNEQFF. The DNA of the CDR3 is TGTGCCAGCAGCTACTCCTCCGGGACTAGCGGGGGAAGCTCCTACAATGAGCAGTTCTTC.